Each of the 24 T cell receptor beta chains below was sequenced from the same sample in a study of identifying expanded T cells in peripheral blood. Libraries were prepared by immunoSEQ multiplex PCR; TCRdb keeps only in-frame clonotypes and omits some of them. The sample carries around 63,000 clones, over 75% recorded once. Sequenced sample: blood. The origin of the receptors is a person aged 18 to 70 in good health.

This clone was found once. The chain carries TRBV7-2 and TRBJ2-2, with a tentative D call TRBD2 (6 bases). Germline values: CDR1 SGHTA, CDR2 FQGNSA. The CDR3 runs to 16 residues. The germline V and J ends were trimmed by 6 bases and 4 bases, with 18 bases remaining between them. CDR3 sequence reads: CASSWGVGGTTGELFF. The CDR3 nucleotides read TGTGCCAGCAGTTGGGGAGTAGGAGGGACCACCGGGGAGCTGTTTTTT.

This chain joins TRBV5-8 and TRBJ1-6, with D hard to call. Trimming cost V 0 bases and J 9 bases, with 10 bases left between them. The CDR3 is 14 amino acids. Germline values: CDR1 SGHTS, CDR2 YDEGEE. For the CDR3, the DNA is TGTGCCAGCAGCTTGGTTCTGGGTACTTCACCCCTCCACTTT. It specifies CASSLVLGTSPLHF. Supplemented by reference TRBV5-8 and TRBJ1-6, the full variable domain reads EAGVTQSPTHLIKTRGQQATLRCSPISGHTSVYWYQQALGLGLQFLLWYDEGEERNRGNFPPRFSGRQFPNYSSELNVNALELEDSALYLCASSLVLGTSPLHFGNGTRLTVT.

Only one count was recorded for this clone. V and J are TRBV11-2 and TRBJ2-5, with TRBD1 identical over 7 bases. V gave up 4 bases and J gave up 5 bases; unmatched junction bases: 10. The CDR3 has 15 amino acids. Looked up from germline, CDR1 is SGHAT and CDR2 is FQNNGV. CDR3 sequence reads: CASSSDRQGWETQYF. As DNA, the CDR3 is TGTGCCAGCAGCTCAGACAGACAGGGTTGGGAGACCCAGTACTTC.

This clone was detected a few times. The V call is TRBV5-5, the J call TRBJ2-7, with 8 bases lining up with TRBD1. The CDR3 has 13 amino acids. Germline CDR1 is SGHKS and CDR2 is YYEKEE (reference sequence). V lost 2 bases and J lost 11; bases outside the gene matches: 9. The CDR3 spells CASSLSPGQDEYF. CDR3 nucleotide sequence: TGTGCCAGCAGCTTAAGTCCGGGACAGGATGAGTACTTC.

The J gene is TRBJ2-7, the V gene TRBV5-4; 9 bases align to TRBD1. The length of the CDR3 is 14 residues. With 1 base clipped from V and 3 bases from J, the junction kept 2 bases outside the gene matches. The germline CDR1 and CDR2 sequences are SGHNT and YYREEE (reference sequence). The chain's CDR3 is CASSLTGGVYEQYF. In nucleotides, the CDR3 is TGTGCCAGCAGCTTGACAGGGGGCGTCTACGAGCAGTACTTC. Full variable domain (rest looked up from reference TRBV5-4 and TRBJ2-7): ETGVTQSPTHLIKTRGQQVTLRCSSQSGHNTVSWYQQALGQGPQFIFQYYREEENGRGNFPPRFSGLQFPNYSSELNVNALELDDSALYLCASSLTGGVYEQYFGPGTRLTVT.

The chain carries TRBV5-4 and TRBJ2-2, with a weak D call TRBD1 (5 bases). This CDR3 is 15 amino acids long. Germline loops: CDR1 SGHNT, CDR2 YYREEE (reference sequence). V lost 0 bases and J 7 bases, leaving 13 bases between the germline ends. CDR3 sequence: CASSLAKGKVGELFF. The CDR3, as DNA: TGTGCCAGCAGCTTGGCCAAGGGGAAGGTCGGGGAGCTGTTTTTT.

CDR3 loop: CASSVGSGTDTQYF. The CDR3 nucleotides read TGTGCCAGCAGCGTAGGAAGTGGCACAGATACGCAGTATTTT. The chain couples TRBV9 to TRBJ2-3; D ambiguous. The CDR3 contains 14 residues. Germline lookup yields CDR1 SGDLS and CDR2 YYNGEE. The V end was cut by 0 bases, the J end by 1 base, with 6 bases between.

V is TRBV10-3 and J is TRBJ2-1; 7 bases agree with TRBD2. CDR3 length equals 16 residues. Germline V gene sequence: CDR1 ENHRY, CDR2 SYGVKD. The V and J ends lost 7 bases and 8 bases, in that order; junction bases with no gene match: 17. CDR3 sequence: CAITGAWGEGRYEQFF. CDR3 nucleotide sequence: TGTGCCATCACTGGGGCTTGGGGGGAGGGCCGCTATGAGCAGTTCTTC.

A few counts support this clone. The CDR3 DNA follows: TGTGCCATCAGTGACTCCGGATCCGGGGAGCTGTTTTTT. It codes for CAISDSGSGELFF. The chain uses TRBV10-3 and TRBJ2-2; D is uncertain. Per the germline V gene, CDR1 is ENHRY and CDR2 is SYGVKD. The CDR3 runs 13 residues. The ends were cut back, 3 bases at V and 6 bases at J, with 8 bases in the middle.

V usage is TRBV7-3 and J usage is TRBJ2-5; TRBD2 matches 9 bases. Germline V gene lookup returns CDR1 SGHTA and CDR2 FQGTGA. The CDR3 loop spans 14 amino acids. Germline trimming cut 5 bases from V and 2 bases from J; bases unmatched to any gene: 3. The CDR3 reads CASSLLAGQETQYF. CDR3 DNA sequence: TGTGCCAGCAGCCTTCTAGCGGGGCAAGAGACCCAGTACTTC.

The chain combines TRBV28 with TRBJ1-1, with 10 bases fitting TRBD1. The junction had 5 bases not matched to a gene; V was cut back by 4 bases and J by 0 bases. The germline gives CDR1 MDHEN, CDR2 SYDVKM. CDR3 length equals 16 residues. The CDR3 region is CASSYRDRGLNTEAFF. CDR3 DNA: TGTGCCAGCAGTTACCGGGACAGGGGCCTGAACACTGAAGCTTTCTTT.

The rearrangement joins TRBV6-5 to TRBJ2-1; D is undetermined. The CDR3 consists of 12 residues. V was shortened by 4 bases and J by 2 bases, with 3 bases between the two germline ends. CDR1 MNHEY and CDR2 SVGAGI come from the germline V gene. The chain's CDR3 is CASSSTYNEQFF. CDR3 bases: TGTGCCAGCAGTTCGACCTACAATGAGCAGTTCTTC.

The rearrangement uses TRBV27 and TRBJ2-5; 8 nucleotides match TRBD1. The trim removed 4 bases at V and 7 bases at J, leaving 11 bases unmatched. Germline assignment: CDR1 MNHEY and CDR2 SMNVEV (reference sequence). The CDR3 consists of 15 residues. The CDR3, as DNA: TGTGCCAGCAGTTCCCCCGGACAGGGATACACGACCCAGTACTTC. Its protein product is CASSSPGQGYTTQYF.

J is TRBJ2-1 and V is TRBV6-1; 8 bases line up with TRBD2. CDR1 MNHNS and CDR2 SASEGT come from the germline V gene. J gave up 2 bases and V 4 bases, and 4 bases lay outside the gene matches. The CDR3 is made up of 15 amino acids. The CDR3 DNA follows: TGTGCCAGCAGTGTCGGCGGGGGGACCTACAATGAGCAGTTCTTC. This sequence encodes CASSVGGGTYNEQFF.

This clone has only one observation. This chain links TRBV6-5 with TRBJ2-1, with TRBD2 matching over 10 bases. The V segment lost 6 bases and the J segment 6 bases; nucleotides outside the gene matches: 5. This CDR3 is 14 amino acids long. The germline CDR1 and CDR2 sequences are MNHEY and SVGAGI. CDR3 region: CASSLAGGSNEQFF. DNA for the CDR3: TGTGCCAGCAGCTTAGCGGGAGGTTCCAATGAGCAGTTCTTC.

V and J are TRBV5-6 and TRBJ1-1; tentative D call: TRBD1 (5 bases). V dropped 0 bases and J dropped 5 bases, with 14 bases sitting between them. The CDR3 sequence is 15 residues long. The germline CDR1 and CDR2 sequences are SGHDT and YYEEEE. In nucleotides, the CDR3 is TGTGCCAGCAGCTTGGCGGCCAGGGTTGGGACTGAAGCTTTCTTT. Its translation: CASSLAARVGTEAFF.

The chain is built from TRBV5-4 and TRBJ1-1; the D is unclear. The germline V gene encodes CDR1 SGHNT and CDR2 YYREEE (reference sequence). Trimming took 0 bases from V and 6 from J, leaving 12 bases between them. The CDR3 runs to 14 residues. The CDR3 spells CASSLAIRSAEAFF. In nucleotides, the CDR3 is TGTGCCAGCAGCTTGGCCATACGTAGTGCTGAAGCTTTCTTT.

This chain uses TRBV15 with TRBJ1-2; D remains unclear. The CDR3 covers 14 residues. Germline V CDR1 and CDR2: LNHNV, YYDKDF (reference sequence). The germline V and J ends were trimmed by 0 bases and 1 base, with 6 bases remaining between them. The CDR3 is CATSRDSNNYGYTF. CDR3 coding DNA: TGTGCCACCAGCAGAGACAGCAATAACTATGGCTACACCTTC.

The chain is built from TRBV6-6 and TRBJ1-6; 7 positions agree with TRBD1. The junction had 12 bases not matched to a gene; V was cut back by 8 bases and J by 11 bases. Germline CDR1 reads MNHNY; CDR2 reads SVGAGI (reference sequence). The CDR3 runs to 14 residues. The CDR3 protein is CASQGRTGLTPLHF. CDR3 coding DNA: TGTGCCAGCCAGGGCCGGACAGGCCTTACACCCCTCCACTTT.

The chain uses TRBV2 and TRBJ2-7; possible D gene TRBD1, 5 bases. The CDR3 consists of 13 residues. Germline CDR1 and CDR2: SNHLY and FYNNEI. Trimming took 6 bases from V and 3 from J, leaving 12 bases between them. The CDR3 is CASSLRQIYEQYF. The CDR3, as DNA: TGTGCCAGCAGCCTCAGACAGATCTACGAGCAGTACTTC. The whole variable domain, remainder taken from reference TRBV2 and TRBJ2-7, is EPEVTQTPSHQVTQMGQEVILRCVPISNHLYFYWYRQILGQKVEFLVSFYNNEISEKSEIFDDQFSVERPDGSNFTLKIRSTKLEDSAMYFCASSLRQIYEQYFGPGTRLTVT.

The table lists this clone with a few counts. V gene TRBV30 combines with J gene TRBJ2-2; a weak D match, TRBD2 (5 bases). Germline lookup yields CDR1 GTSNPN and CDR2 SVGIG (reference sequence). The CDR3 spans 15 residues. V lost 6 bases to trimming and J lost 2 bases, with 16 bases between them. In nucleotides, the CDR3 is TGTGCCTGCCCCGGCCCGGGAATTAACACCGGGGAGCTGTTTTTT. Its protein product is CACPGPGINTGELFF.

V is TRBV4-2 and J is TRBJ2-1; 9 nucleotides agree with TRBD2. Germline lookup yields CDR1 LGHNA and CDR2 YNFKEQ. J lost 0 bases, V lost 4 bases, and 10 bases had no gene match. This CDR3 is built from 18 residues. CDR3 in DNA: TGTGCCAGCAGCCGAACGGCGGCGGGGGGGAGCTCCTACAATGAGCAGTTCTTC. It encodes CASSRTAAGGSSYNEQFF.

The chain employs TRBV5-4 and TRBJ2-2; the match to TRBD2 covers 12 bases. CDR3 length equals 20 residues. Germline V gene data show CDR1 as SGHNT and CDR2 as YYREEE (reference sequence). After removal of 0 bases from V and 4 bases from J, the junction contained 13 bases not matched to a gene. DNA for the CDR3: TGTGCCAGCAGCTTGGCCGAAGCTAGCGGGGGGGCCCTAGGCACCGGGGAGCTGTTTTTT. It translates to CASSLAEASGGALGTGELFF.

This chain connects TRBV4-1 to TRBJ1-1; D is undetermined. Germline CDR1 and CDR2: MGHRA and YSYEKL. CDR3 length equals 15 residues. Trimming left V 0 bases short and J 0 bases short, with 8 bases between. The CDR3 bases are TGCGCCAGCAGCCAAGAGAGGGCTGTGAACACTGAAGCTTTCTTT. This translates into CASSQERAVNTEAFF.